One sample yielded the 10 T cell receptor beta chains listed below, sequenced in a study of cytomegalovirus exposure and HLA in healthy donors. The study ran its PCR with 60 Vbeta and 13 Jbeta primers. Assay: immunoSEQ multiplex PCR; the TCRdb copy retains only in-frame clones and omits some. The table records about 160,000 clones, about 81% of them present only once. Sequences were obtained from PBMCs. These receptors were collected from a woman aged 45-59 years in good health and CMV-seropositive.

This clone has just a few counts. The rearrangement joins TRBV18 to TRBJ1-4; D unresolved. The CDR3 runs 15 residues. Germline V CDR1 and CDR2: KGHSH, LQKENI. V lost 4 bases, J lost 8 bases, and 17 bases lay in between. CDR3 in amino acids: CASSRPYGVEEKLFF. Written as DNA, the CDR3 is TGTGCCAGCTCACGACCTTACGGGGTGGAGGAAAAACTGTTTTTT.

This clone was seen more than once but under ten times. This chain links TRBV6-1 with TRBJ1-2; D ambiguous. Trimming pared 6 bases from V and 2 bases from J, leaving 13 bases between. The CDR3 spans 14 residues. Looked up from germline, CDR1 is MNHNS and CDR2 is SASEGT. In DNA form, the CDR3 reads TGTGCCAGCAGAGACGAAACTATCAACTATGGCTACACCTTC. Amino acids: CASRDETINYGYTF.

V and J are TRBV5-4 and TRBJ2-1; 7 nucleotides match TRBD1. This CDR3 has 14 amino acids. J gave up 6 bases and V 3 bases, and 6 bases lay outside the gene matches. Germline lookup yields CDR1 SGHNT and CDR2 YYREEE (reference sequence). Here the CDR3 DNA reads TGTGCCAGCAGCTGGGACAGACCTATCAATGAGCAGTTCTTC. This codes for CASSWDRPINEQFF.

This chain joins TRBV5-8 and TRBJ2-3, with D possibly matching TRBD2 (5 bases). Deletions cut 1 base from V and 1 base from J, with 10 bases between. CDR3 size: 15 residues. Looked up from germline, CDR1 is SGHTS and CDR2 is YDEGEE. CDR3: CASSLFLAGTDTQYF. The CDR3 DNA reads TGTGCCAGCAGCTTGTTCCTAGCTGGCACAGATACGCAGTATTTT.

The gene calls are TRBV14 and TRBJ1-6; tentative D call: TRBD1 (6 bases). This CDR3 is built from 13 residues. The V end lost 7 bases, the J end lost 13 bases, and 17 bases lay between the germline ends. Germline values: CDR1 SGHDN, CDR2 FVKESK. CDR3 bases: TGTGCCAGCAACGGCAGGGGCCTCGGCCCCCTCCACTTT. Its protein is CASNGRGLGPLHF.

The V call is TRBV6-6, the J call TRBJ1-2; D not certain. V lost 1 base to trimming and J lost 3 bases, with 12 bases between them. The CDR3 covers 15 residues. Germline CDR1 MNHNY, CDR2 SVGAGI (reference sequence). CDR3 in DNA: TGTGCCAGCAGTTACTTGCCAGAAACCTACTATGGCTACACCTTC. Protein: CASSYLPETYYGYTF.

The V and J genes are TRBV30 and TRBJ1-6; D is unresolved. CDR3 length equals 13 residues. Germline CDR1 GTSNPN, CDR2 SVGIG (reference sequence). V was pared by 6 bases and J by 4 bases, with 10 bases between. DNA of the CDR3: TGTGCCTGCCAGAGAGGTTATAATTCACCCCTCCACTTT. Its protein product is CACQRGYNSPLHF.

The rearrangement uses TRBV7-3 and TRBJ2-6; tentative D call: TRBD1 (5 bases). Germline CDR1 reads SGHTA; CDR2 reads FQGTGA. The V end was cut by 5 bases, the J end by 0 bases, with 17 bases between. CDR3 length equals 18 residues. The CDR3: CASSPFGAYGSGANVLTF. Here the CDR3 DNA reads TGTGCCAGCAGCCCGTTTGGGGCTTACGGCTCTGGGGCCAACGTCCTGACTTTC. Combining the CDR3 with reference TRBV7-3 and TRBJ2-6 gives the whole variable domain GAGVSQTPSNKVTEKGKYVELRCDPISGHTALYWYRQSLGQGPEFLIYFQGTGAADDSGLPNDRFFAVRPEGSVSTLKIQRTERGDSAVYLCASSPFGAYGSGANVLTFGAGSRLTVL.

CDR3 DNA: TGTGCCAGCAGCTTCAACAGTCGTCAAGAGACCCAGTACTTC. It is translated as CASSFNSRQETQYF. The chain has TRBV5-4 and TRBJ2-5; D not resolved. In germline, CDR1 is SGHNT, CDR2 YYREEE (reference sequence). With 2 bases removed from V and 2 bases from J, the gap between germline ends came to 10 bases. This CDR3 has 14 amino acids.

The chain carries TRBV10-1 and TRBJ1-6; TRBD1 agrees at 9 bases. This CDR3 region has 17 residues. CDR1 and CDR2 (germline): WNHNN, SYGVQD (reference sequence). The ends lost 6 bases at V and 4 bases at J; junction bases unmatched: 10. The CDR3 sequence: CASRGNSGTGYNSPLHF. Here the CDR3 DNA reads TGCGCCAGCAGGGGAAATTCCGGGACAGGGTATAATTCACCCCTCCACTTT.